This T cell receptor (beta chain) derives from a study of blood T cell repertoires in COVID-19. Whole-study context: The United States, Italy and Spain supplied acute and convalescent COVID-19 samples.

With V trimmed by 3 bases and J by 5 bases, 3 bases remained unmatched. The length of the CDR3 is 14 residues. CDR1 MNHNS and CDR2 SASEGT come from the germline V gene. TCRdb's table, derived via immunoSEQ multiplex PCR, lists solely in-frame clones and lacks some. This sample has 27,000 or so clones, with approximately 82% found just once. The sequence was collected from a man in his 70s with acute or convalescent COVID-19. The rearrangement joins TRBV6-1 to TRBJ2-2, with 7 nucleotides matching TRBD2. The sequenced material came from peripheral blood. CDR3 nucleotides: TGTGCCAGCAGTGATAGCGGGTTAACCGGGGAGCTGTTTTTT. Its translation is CASSDSGLTGELFF.